What follows is one TCR beta chain and its context. This specimen comes from a study of blood T cell repertoires in COVID-19. Study summary: Acute and convalescent COVID-19 samples came from the United States, Italy and Spain. In each case, the material was cDNA or gDNA derived from T cells, B-cell-depleted T cells, or PBMCs.

As handled by the study authors: Quantification of nucleated cells was approximated via reference gene primer amplification. Profiling relied on immunoSEQ multiplex PCR, and the TCRdb table lists in-frame clones only, not all of them. Clone size and V and J calls were adopted from that table, with D and trimming inferred from the DNA. The profile shows some 490,000 clones, approximately 85% of them singletons. CDR3 length: 17 residues. V shed 6 bases and J shed 0 bases, with 17 bases lying between them. Looked up from germline, CDR1 is ENHRY and CDR2 is SYGVKD. The chain employs TRBV10-3 and TRBJ2-2, with D possibly being TRBD2 (6 bases). The sequence derives from a human donor in a cohort sampled during active COVID-19. Sequenced: peripheral blood. In DNA, the CDR3 is TGTGCCATCAGCAACCCGGGAGCGGGTACGAACACCGGGGAGCTGTTTTTT. It specifies CAISNPGAGTNTGELFF.